The 30 T cell receptor beta chains below were found in one sample sequenced in a study of neurological immune-mediated disorders. MiXCR was run by TCRdb on the 5' RACE reads, yielding one entry per CDR3 protein. The sample gives tens of thousands of distinct CDR3 sequences, 3.5% to 5% of which show up once; 6.5% to 7.5% is in the top ten. The source material was PBMCs. The receptors shown here come from a man aged 30 to 39 with multiple sclerosis.

This clonotype occurred a few times. The chain carries TRBV5-1 and TRBJ1-1, with TRBD1 matching 7 bases. Looked up from germline, CDR1 is SGHRS and CDR2 is YFSETQ. CDR3 length: 15 residues. With 4 bases clipped from V and 1 base from J, the junction kept 7 bases outside the gene matches. CDR3 sequence reads: CASSRIGGQNTEAFF. The CDR3 DNA sequence: TGCGCCAGCAGCCGCATAGGGGGCCAGAACACTGAAGCTTTCTTT.

Many counts were recorded for this clonotype. V gene TRBV20-1 combines with J gene TRBJ1-1; D remains ambiguous. Trimming pared 4 bases from V and 1 base from J, leaving 13 bases between. The CDR3 loop spans 14 amino acids. The germline gives CDR1 DFQATT, CDR2 SNEGSKA (reference sequence). The CDR3, as DNA: TGCAGTGCTATGGAGAGGACTGGGAACACTGAAGCTTTCTTT. Translation: CSAMERTGNTEAFF.

This clonotype was seen many times. The chain combines TRBV12-3 or TRBV12-4 with TRBJ2-1; TRBD2 is a possible D gene (5 bases). V lost 3 bases, J lost 3 bases, and 12 bases lay in between. There are 15 residues in the CDR3. The CDR3 DNA sequence: TGTGCCAGCAGTTTCGCGGCTAGCATCTACAATGAGCAGTTCTTC. Translated: CASSFAASIYNEQFF.

This clonotype turned up a few times. This chain connects TRBV6-1 to TRBJ1-1; 7 nucleotides align to TRBD1. CDR3 size: 14 residues. The germline CDR1 and CDR2 sequences are MNHNS and SASEGT. The ends lost 4 bases at V and 1 base at J; junction bases unmatched: 3. The CDR3 region is CASSVGQTNTEAFF. CDR3 in DNA: TGTGCCAGCAGTGTGGGACAGACGAACACTGAAGCTTTCTTT.

A few counts support this clonotype. One end of the junction does not line up with germline, which may come from a read error. The chain recombines TRBV20-1 with TRBJ1-5, with 8 bases that match TRBD1. The CDR3 has 15 residues. Germline V gives CDR1 DFQATT, CDR2 SNEGSKA (reference sequence). In DNA, the CDR3 is TGCAGTGCTAGGATCGGGGACAGGCTAAATCAGCCCCAGAATTTT. This codes for CSARIGDRLNQPQNF.

There are many counts of this clonotype. J is TRBJ2-6 and V is TRBV4-1, with D uncertain. Looked up from germline, CDR1 is MGHRA and CDR2 is YSYEKL. V lost 3 bases to trimming and J lost 5 bases, with 8 bases between them. The CDR3 contains 14 residues. CDR3: CASSQPLRANVLTF. The CDR3 bases are TGCGCCAGCAGCCAGCCTCTGAGGGCCAACGTCCTGACTTTC.

This clonotype appeared many times. The chain has TRBV29-1 and TRBJ2-7; D remains ambiguous. Germline V gene sequence: CDR1 SQVTM, CDR2 ANQGSEA. This CDR3 has 13 residues. The V and J ends lost 0 bases and 6 bases respectively, with 12 bases between them. The CDR3 reads CSVEDDETPEQYF. As DNA, the CDR3 is TGCAGCGTTGAAGATGACGAGACACCCGAGCAGTACTTC.

This clonotype was counted many times. The gene calls are TRBV3-1 and TRBJ2-1, with D perhaps assigned TRBD1 or TRBD2 (6 bases each). V was pared by 6 bases and J by 8 bases, with 32 bases between. Germline CDR1 LGHDT, CDR2 YNNKEL (reference sequence). CDR3 length equals 19 residues. The CDR3 sequence is CASRQLSPPRGAQVDEQFF. The CDR3 DNA sequence: TGTGCCAGCAGACAATTAAGCCCCCCGAGGGGGGCTCAGGTGGATGAGCAGTTCTTC.

As concerns this clonotype: No conserved phenylalanine or tryptophan ends this CDR3, so it is likely a read error. V and J are TRBV20-1 and TRBJ1-2, with D maybe TRBD1 (5 bases). V lost 5 bases to trimming and J lost 8 bases, with 18 bases between them. This CDR3 has 13 amino acids. CDR1 and CDR2 from the germline V gene are DFQATT and SNEGSKA (reference sequence). DNA for the CDR3: TGCAGTGCTCCCCCGGGGGGTCCATGGGGCTACACCATC. The encoded protein is CSAPPGGPWGYTI.

The chain links TRBV20-1 to TRBJ1-5; 9 bases line up with TRBD1. The V segment lost 7 bases and the J segment 12 bases; nucleotides outside the gene matches: 7. The CDR3 totals 11 residues. Per germline, CDR1 DFQATT and CDR2 SNEGSKA (reference sequence). The CDR3 protein is CSGKGQGLQHF. CDR3 coding DNA: TGCAGTGGTAAGGGACAGGGCCTCCAGCATTTT.

Ten or more counts support this clonotype. This chain uses TRBV20-1 with TRBJ2-1, with TRBD1 matching over 11 bases. CDR1 is DFQATT and CDR2 is SNEGSKA in the germline V gene (reference sequence). The ends lost 5 bases at V and 5 bases at J; junction bases unmatched: 5. The CDR3 runs to 14 residues. CDR3 nucleotides: TGCAGTGCTCGGGACAGGGGGACCCACAATGAGCAGTTCTTC. Translated, it gives CSARDRGTHNEQFF.

This clonotype has at least ten counts. The J gene is TRBJ2-3, the V gene TRBV12-3 or TRBV12-4; TRBD2 matches at 8 bases. With V trimmed by 6 bases and J by 6 bases, 11 bases remained unmatched. CDR3 length: 15 amino acids. DNA of the CDR3: TGTGCCAGCAGGGGCGCGGGGGGCAGGTCGGATACGCAGTATTTT. Amino acid sequence: CASRGAGGRSDTQYF.

This clonotype was observed many times. This rearrangement joins TRBV15 to TRBJ1-4, with a possible D match to TRBD1 (5 bases). The CDR3 length is 15 residues. Trimming left V 5 bases short and J 6 bases short, with 16 bases between. The germline CDR1 and CDR2 sequences are LNHNV and YYDKDF (reference sequence). The CDR3 nucleotides are TGTGCCACCAGCGGCGCCGGGACTGTAGATGAAAAACTGTTTTTT. Protein: CATSGAGTVDEKLFF. Combining the CDR3 with reference TRBV15 and TRBJ1-4 gives the whole variable domain DAMVIQNPRYQVTQFGKPVTLSCSQTLNHNVMYWYQQKSSQAPKLLFHYYDKDFNNEADTPDNFQSRRPNTSFCFLDIRSPGLGDTAMYLCATSGAGTVDEKLFFGSGTQLSVL.

This clonotype was counted many times. The chain employs TRBV12-5 and TRBJ2-6; D is undetermined. Germline-derived CDR1 and CDR2 are LGHNT and FRNRAP. The CDR3 length is 19 residues. With 1 base removed from V and 0 bases from J, the gap between germline ends came to 16 bases. The DNA for the CDR3 is TGTGCTAGTGGTTTGGAAGGATCCGGACGGATCTCTGGGGCCAACGTCCTGACTTTC. Protein sequence: CASGLEGSGRISGANVLTF.

Ten or more counts support this clonotype. The J gene is TRBJ1-1, the V gene TRBV30; 9 nucleotides align to TRBD1. Germline V CDR1 and CDR2: GTSNPN, SVGIG (reference sequence). The CDR3 loop spans 14 amino acids. Unmatched junction bases numbered 6, after V lost 6 bases and J lost 1 base. The CDR3 loop reads CACRTGDGNTEAFF. The CDR3, as DNA: TGTGCCTGCCGGACAGGGGATGGGAACACTGAAGCTTTCTTT.

The chain carries TRBV5-5 and TRBJ2-2; TRBD1 aligns across 7 bases. The germline gives CDR1 SGHKS, CDR2 YYEKEE (reference sequence). Trimming took 6 bases from V and 0 from J; bases not matched to a gene: 2. The CDR3 has 14 amino acids. As DNA, the CDR3 is TGTGCCAGCATGGGACAGACGAACACCGGGGAGCTGTTTTTT. Translated, it gives CASMGQTNTGELFF.

Many counts were recorded for this clonotype. The chain links TRBV5-1 to TRBJ2-7, with D perhaps TRBD2 (5 bases). Per the germline V gene, CDR1 is SGHRS and CDR2 is YFSETQ. The V gene lost 0 bases and the J gene lost 7 bases, with 11 bases spanning the gap. The length of the CDR3 is 13 residues. Here the CDR3 reads CASSLDLTGEQYF. Written as DNA, the CDR3 is TGCGCCAGCAGCTTGGACTTAACGGGGGAGCAGTACTTC. Using reference TRBV5-1 and TRBJ2-7 for the parts outside the CDR3, the full variable domain is KAGVTQTPRYLIKTRGQQVTLSCSPISGHRSVSWYQQTPGQGLQFLFEYFSETQRNKGNFPGRFSGRQFSNSRSEMNVSTLELGDSALYLCASSLDLTGEQYFGPGTRLTVT.

This clonotype was detected ten times or more. This rearrangement joins TRBV7-9 to TRBJ1-1; D possibly corresponds to TRBD1 (5 bases). With 5 bases removed from V and 10 bases from J, the gap between germline ends came to 20 bases. The CDR3 is made up of 14 amino acids. Germline loops: CDR1 SEHNR, CDR2 FQNEAQ (reference sequence). CDR3 sequence (DNA): TGTGCCAGCAGCCATGGCGGCAGGGCTAAGGCAGCTTTCTTT. Translating it yields CASSHGGRAKAAFF.

This clonotype was counted at least ten times. This sequence joins TRBV28 and TRBJ1-5; possible D gene TRBD1, 6 bases. The CDR3 has 16 amino acids. CDR1 is MDHEN, CDR2 SYDVKM, per germline. V was shortened by 6 bases and J by 0 bases, with 15 bases between the two germline ends. The CDR3 DNA reads TGTGCCAGCAGATCCTTACAGGGTTATAGCAATCAGCCCCAGCATTTT. It yields the protein CASRSLQGYSNQPQHF.

This clonotype was seen ten or more times. V gene TRBV5-1 combines with J gene TRBJ1-1; no reliable D call. The germline CDR1 and CDR2 sequences are SGHRS and YFSETQ. V lost 0 bases and J 5 bases, leaving 11 bases between the germline ends. The CDR3 is 14 residues long. CDR3 bases: TGCGCCAGCAGCTTGGCCAGGCGAAGTACTGAAGCTTTCTTT. Translated, it gives CASSLARRSTEAFF.

This clonotype was detected many times. The chain couples TRBV6-5 to TRBJ1-2; D remains unclear. V was clipped by 0 bases and J by 8 bases, with 16 bases between them. This CDR3 is built from 15 residues. CDR1 and CDR2 from the germline V gene are MNHEY and SVGAGI. Written as DNA, the CDR3 is TGTGCCAGCAGTTACTCGAGGAGCTCACTTAACGGCTACACCTTC. Residues: CASSYSRSSLNGYTF.

This clonotype was counted many times. The gene calls are TRBV7-9 and TRBJ2-1; D not resolved. The V end lost 1 base, the J end lost 5 bases, and 6 bases lay between the germline ends. There are 13 residues in the CDR3. The germline V gene has CDR1 SEHNR and CDR2 FQNEAQ (reference sequence). CDR3 amino acids: CASSLGGHNEQFF. CDR3 bases: TGTGCCAGCAGCTTAGGTGGCCACAATGAGCAGTTCTTC.

There are many counts of this clonotype. The chain couples TRBV20-1 to TRBJ1-3; D is unresolved. V gave up 5 bases and J gave up 0 bases, with 8 bases separating them. Germline CDR1 and CDR2: DFQATT and SNEGSKA (reference sequence). The length of the CDR3 is 13 residues. CDR3 DNA: TGCAGTGCTCCTACGGCCTCTGGAAACACCATATATTTT. This encodes CSAPTASGNTIYF.

There are many counts of this clonotype. This chain joins TRBV5-1 and TRBJ2-1, with D maybe TRBD1 (6 bases). CDR3 length: 14 amino acids. CDR1 is SGHRS and CDR2 is YFSETQ in the germline V gene. Trimming stripped 4 bases from V and 6 bases from J, with 14 bases between. CDR3 DNA: TGCGCCAGCAGCAGCTCCTCACAGGGCAATGAGCAGTTCTTC. As protein: CASSSSSQGNEQFF.

The CDR3 DNA reads as TGTGCCAGCTCACCTTCCAGGGATCGAGGCTATGGCTACACCTTC. This encodes CASSPSRDRGYGYTF. The rearrangement joins TRBV18 to TRBJ1-2, with D possibly matching TRBD1 (5 bases). Trimming stripped 3 bases from V and 4 bases from J, with 15 bases between. This CDR3 spans 15 amino acids. Germline CDR1 and CDR2: KGHSH and LQKENI.

This clonotype was picked up many times. The chain couples TRBV5-1 to TRBJ1-1, with D unresolved. The germline V gene has CDR1 SGHRS and CDR2 YFSETQ. V lost 5 bases and J lost 1, with 9 bases in between. This CDR3 region has 13 residues. The CDR3 is CASSPQQNTEAFF. The CDR3, as DNA: TGCGCCAGCAGTCCACAACAGAACACTGAAGCTTTCTTT.

The chain links TRBV30 to TRBJ1-1; 7 bases match TRBD1. CDR3 length equals 12 residues. The V gene's germline CDR1 is GTSNPN and CDR2 SVGIG (reference sequence). J gave up 10 bases and V 1 base, and 6 bases lay outside the gene matches. DNA for the CDR3: TGTGCCTGGAGTGAGGGGGCAGGGGGAGCTTTCTTT. This sequence encodes CAWSEGAGGAFF. Full variable domain (outside the CDR3, taken from reference TRBV30 and TRBJ1-1): SQTIHQWPATLVQPVGSPLSLECTVEGTSNPNLYWYRQAAGRGLQLLFYSVGIGQISSEVPQNLSASRPQDRQFILSSKKLLLSDSGFYLCAWSEGAGGAFFGQGTRLTVV.

This clonotype was observed many times. The DNA for the CDR3 is TGTGCCAGCAGTGAAGCTGACCGTCGGTCTTTCTTT. This encodes CASSEADRRSFF. V gene TRBV2 combines with J gene TRBJ1-1; D not resolved. The CDR3 sequence is 12 residues long. CDR1 is SNHLY and CDR2 is FYNNEI in the germline V gene. Trimming cost V 0 bases and J 12 bases, with 11 bases left between them.

This clonotype was picked up many times. The chain couples TRBV5-1 to TRBJ1-1; D gene ambiguous. Trimming shortened V by 0 bases and J by 2 bases, and 5 bases separated the two germline ends. Germline V gives CDR1 SGHRS, CDR2 YFSETQ. There are 13 residues in the CDR3. CDR3 bases: TGCGCCAGCAGCTTGGCCCATAACACTGAAGCTTTCTTT. It yields the protein CASSLAHNTEAFF.

This clonotype was counted ten times or more. The rearrangement uses TRBV6-5 and TRBJ2-4, with D perhaps matching TRBD1 or TRBD2 (6 bases each). V was cut by 6 bases and J by 3 bases, with 15 bases left in between. In germline, CDR1 is MNHEY, CDR2 SVGAGI. CDR3 length: 15 residues. CDR3: CASRQGRLGKNIQYF. The CDR3 nucleotides read TGTGCCAGCAGGCAGGGGAGGTTAGGCAAAAACATTCAGTACTTC.